This T cell receptor beta chain derives from a study of blood T cell repertoires in COVID-19 (dated by TCRdb to the early 2020s). In the study overall: The collaborator samples originated in the United States, Italy and Spain and spanned the acute and convalescent phases of COVID-19. The dataset comprised deeply sampled blood TCRbeta repertoires from subjects exposed to, actively infected with, or recovered from COVID-19. The repertoires were released in a freely available public database intended as a resource for research on the immune response to SARS-CoV-2. The samples were drawn from two sources: the first 160 participants of the ongoing ImmuneRACE study, and approximately 1,300 subjects contributed by 6 global collaborators. Where HLA class I and class II types were available, the types were taken from metadata supplied by the sample provider, not from assay-based typing. The prospective study material was composed of cDNA or gDNA derived from T cells, B-cell-depleted T cells, or PBMCs. The sample metadata nearly always contained a de-identified subject ID, COVID-19 status, age in years and sex.

About this clone itself: The antigen it binds to is not known. The sample holds no much larger clone one base away, and base qualities are not on file.

Participants in the prospective study were aged roughly 18 to 100 years, lived in some 24 United States geographic areas, and enrolled through a virtual design. In the prospective study, participants were assigned to cohorts based on the clinical history participants reported in a screening survey and a study questionnaire. ImmuneRACE Cohort 3 recovered participants were defined by two consecutive negative NP/OP PCR tests, healthcare professional clearance, or symptom resolution. Mobile phlebotomists in the prospective study collected whole blood, serum and a nasopharyngeal or oropharyngeal swab from every participant. Additional blood draws and questionnaires over a roughly two-month period could optionally be provided by prospective study participants. Blood samples from the prospective study were shipped frozen or at room temperature prior to DNA extraction. TCRbeta CDR3 regions were amplified from genomic DNA by means of the immunoSEQ Assay, a bias-controlled multiplex PCR. The study's own analysis went as follows. The number of nucleated cells in each sample was estimated from the amplification of reference gene primers within the assay. Sequence reads were collapsed and filtered to measure the absolute abundance of every unique TCRbeta CDR3 rearrangement. Productive Simpson clonality was computed per sample as the square root of Simpson's diversity index over productive rearrangements. TCRdb mirrors the immuneACCESS table, restricted to in-frame sequences. Some clones are absent from its copies; in checked studies, under half trace to an unresolved V gene, and the reason for the others is unknown. The D gene and trimming were derived from the DNA, and the V and J assignments and clone size from that table. Across this sample there are approximately 490,000 clones, with roughly nine tenths seen only once. Of the sample, 8.3% falls within the top ten clones.

The CDR3 contains 15 residues, cysteine and phenylalanine counted. The kept DNA is CDR3 alone, 45 bases in frame from the first base. CDR1 and CDR2, looked up from the germline V gene, are MNHEY and SVGAGI. Ends trimmed: V by 6 bases, J by 4 bases; bases unmatched to a gene: 7. Study-wide conclusions, independent of this receptor: The amount of clinical and demographic metadata varied by source and participant and was provided uncurated.

The sequence links TRBV6-5 to TRBJ2-7; the junction holds 12 bases that match TRBD2. The sequence derives from a woman aged 55-70 years who had recovered from COVID-19. Sequencing was performed on PBMCs or T cells enriched from blood (not recorded which). The DNA reads as follows: TGTGCCAGCAGACCCCGGACTAGCGGGGTTTACGAGCAGTACTTC. Translated, this gives CASRPRTSGVYEQYF.